This TCR beta chain was profiled in a study of cytomegalovirus exposure and HLA in healthy donors. Method: immunoSEQ multiplex PCR; TCRdb's copy keeps in-frame clones and lacks some. The sample contains 100,000 to 150,000 clones, 85% to 90% of which appear only once. CDR3 length: 14 residues. Trimming at V came to 3 bases and at J to 11 bases, leaving 9 bases not matched to a gene. Germline V gene sequence: CDR1 SGHNT, CDR2 YYREEE (reference sequence). The sequenced sample consisted of PBMCs. This clonotype was obtained from a woman aged 18-29 years in good health and CMV-seronegative. The genes are TRBV5-4 and TRBJ1-4, with 8 bases lining up with TRBD1. DNA for the CDR3: TGTGCCAGCAGCTCGGGACAGGCGGGTGTGAAACTGTTTTTT. Translating it yields CASSSGQAGVKLFF.